Shown below are 13 T cell receptor beta chains from a single sample sequenced in a study of T cell clonality in common variable immunodeficiency. The antigens for these receptors are not known. Study results and caveats: In common variable immunodeficiency, TCR beta chains reportedly carried fewer deletions and N-nucleotide insertions.

The data were produced by immunoSEQ multiplex PCR, yet TCRdb's version contains in-frame clones alone and is incomplete. This sample has about 7,300 clones and no singletons, with 20% to 25% in the ten largest. The source material was peripheral blood mononuclear cells. The receptors stem from a human donor with common variable immunodeficiency.

Sample share makes this clone medium-sized. The read ends 3 residues shy of where the CDR3 ends; the end is completed using the germline J gene. J is TRBJ1-1 and V is TRBV5-6; TRBD1 might be the D (6 bases). This CDR3 contains 14 residues. V lost 1 base and J 3 bases, leaving 10 bases between the germline ends. Looked up from germline, CDR1 is SGHDT and CDR2 is YYEEEE. CDR3: CASSLRDKYTEAFF. The sequenced CDR3 bases are TGTGCCAGCAGCTTGAGGGACAAATACACTGAA.

As for this clone: Coverage ceases 3 residues before the CDR3 finishes, and the germline J gene fills in the end. The chain recombines TRBV7-3 with TRBJ2-3; 10 bases fit TRBD2. CDR3 size: 14 residues. V shed 5 bases, J shed 5 bases, and the junction held 4 bases outside the gene matches. Germline V gives CDR1 SGHTA, CDR2 FQGTGA. Partial CDR3 DNA: TGTGCCAGCAGCCTACTAGCGGGAAGAGATACG. Its translation is CASSLLAGRDT. The whole CDR3 protein is CASSLLAGRDTQYF.

Concerning this clone: The observed sequence ends 3 residues before the CDR3 terminus, with the missing tail filled in from the germline J gene. The chain couples TRBV23-1 to TRBJ2-3, with 8 bases identical to TRBD2. TRBV23-1 is recorded as an ORF, its role being uncertain. The CDR3 extends over 14 amino acids. The V gene end was trimmed by 10 bases and the J gene end by 5 bases; junction bases not matched to a gene: 11. Partial CDR3 DNA: TGCGCCATCACTTCGGGGGGGGGTCAAGATACG. Translated: CAITSGGGQDT. The full-length CDR3 reads as CAITSGGGQDTQYF.

This clone was seen at least ten times. The read terminates 3 residues ahead of where the CDR3 ends, so the germline J gene completes it. V and J are TRBV5-1 and TRBJ2-5; the D is unclear. This CDR3 contains 17 residues. The ends were cut back, 0 bases at V and 0 bases at J, with 15 bases in the middle. CDR1 and CDR2 from the germline V gene are SGHRS and YFSETQ. Incomplete CDR3 DNA: TGCGCCAGCAGCTTGGGGGCCGCTGGTTCGTACCAAGAGACC. Protein sequence: CASSLGAAGSYQET. In full, the CDR3 is CASSLGAAGSYQETQYF.

In its sample, this clone was seen a few times. The sequence runs out 3 residues before the end of the CDR3; the remainder is reconstructed from the germline J gene. The J gene is TRBJ1-1, the V gene TRBV18, with 7 bases lining up with TRBD1. Losses at the gene ends were 2 bases for V and 4 bases for J; bases not matched to a gene: 1. The CDR3 length is 13 residues. Germline lookup yields CDR1 KGHSH and CDR2 LQKENI. The DNA read from the CDR3 is TGTGCCAGCTCACCAAGGGACAGCACTGAA. It codes for CASSPRDSTE. In full, the CDR3 is CASSPRDSTEAFF.

For this clone: The read falls 3 residues short of the CDR3 end, and the missing part is taken from the germline J gene. The chain joins TRBV13 to TRBJ2-3, with 12 bases lining up with TRBD2. The germline gives CDR1 PRHDT, CDR2 FYEKMQ (reference sequence). The V and J ends lost 5 bases and 5 bases, in that order; junction bases with no gene match: 2. There are 14 residues in the CDR3. The CDR3 bases that were read are TGTGCCAGCAGCCAACTAGCGGGAGGAGATACG. Amino acids: CASSQLAGGDT. The whole CDR3 protein reads CASSQLAGGDTQYF.

As regards this clone: The read halts 3 residues ahead of the CDR3 end, with the missing end drawn from the germline J gene. The V gene is TRBV6-2 or TRBV6-3, the J gene TRBJ2-7; the match to TRBD2 covers 8 bases. In germline, CDR1 is MNHEY, CDR2 SVGEGT. V shed 7 bases, J shed 3 bases, and the junction held 5 bases outside the gene matches. The CDR3 consists of 13 residues. The CDR3: CASTPTSVYEQYF. CDR3 DNA (partial): TGTGCCAGCACCCCGACTAGCGTCTACGAG.

Remarks on this clone: The missing CDR3 end, 3 residues past where the read stops, is filled in from the germline J gene. The rearrangement links TRBV30 to TRBJ2-2; D might be TRBD2 (6 bases). Trimming cost V 0 bases and J 0 bases, with 14 bases left between them. Germline values: CDR1 GTSNPN, CDR2 SVGIG (reference sequence). This CDR3 has 17 residues. The sequenced CDR3 bases are TGTGCCTGGAGTGTACACTGGCGGGAACCGAACACCGGGGAG. Amino acid sequence: CAWSVHWREPNTGE. The whole CDR3 sequence is CAWSVHWREPNTGELFF.

This clone was recorded a few times. The read falls 3 residues short of the CDR3 end, and the missing part is taken from the germline J gene. Additional DNA sequences in this sample encode the identical CDR3. The rearrangement links TRBV18 to TRBJ2-1; 14 bases match TRBD2. The CDR3 consists of 18 residues. With 3 bases clipped from V and 9 bases from J, the junction kept 13 bases outside the gene matches. The V gene's germline CDR1 is KGHSH and CDR2 LQKENI. CDR3: CASSPSAGLAGVSGEQFF. The covered CDR3 bases are TGTGCCAGCTCACCCTCCGCGGGACTAGCGGGAGTCTCGGGTGAG.

This clone was seen a handful of times. The read finishes 3 residues shy of the CDR3 end, and the germline J gene is used to complete it. The V call is TRBV18, the J call TRBJ2-2; a weak D match, TRBD1 (6 bases). The CDR3 is made up of 16 amino acids. Germline V CDR1 and CDR2: KGHSH, LQKENI. V gave up 0 bases and J gave up 0 bases, with 8 bases separating them. The DNA read from the CDR3 is TGTGCCAGCTCACCACCGGACAGCCCGAACACCGGGGAG. It translates to CASSPPDSPNTGE. The whole CDR3 reads CASSPPDSPNTGELFF. The full variable domain, with the rest looked up from reference TRBV18 and TRBJ2-2, is NAGVMQNPRHLVRRRGQEARLRCSPMKGHSHVYWYRQLPEEGLKFMVYLQKENIIDESGMPKERFSAEFPKEGPSILRIQQVVRGDSAAYFCASSPPDSPNTGELFFGEGSRLTVL.

This clone was seen at least ten times. The CDR3 goes on 3 residues after the read ends, and that part is filled in from the germline J gene. V and J are TRBV11-2 and TRBJ2-7; the D gene could be TRBD1 or TRBD2 (5 bases each). The ends were cut back, 4 bases at V and 4 bases at J, with 14 bases in the middle. The germline V gene encodes CDR1 SGHAT and CDR2 FQNNGV. The CDR3 is made up of 14 amino acids. The CDR3 DNA, read in part, is TGTGCCAGCAGCTGGACGAGAGGGGATTACGAG. It yields the protein CASSWTRGDYE. The complete CDR3 protein is CASSWTRGDYEQYF.

Many counts were recorded for this clone. The read is 3 residues too short to cover the CDR3 end, so that end is filled in from the germline J gene. The chain carries TRBV7-2 and TRBJ2-1, with D possibly matching TRBD2 (6 bases). Germline V CDR1 and CDR2: SGHTA, FQGNSA. This CDR3 has 13 residues. V lost 5 bases, J lost 7 bases, and 12 bases lay in between. CDR3 loop: CASSKTRWNEQFF. CDR3 bases read: TGTGCCAGCAGCAAGACTAGATGGAATGAG.

For this clone: The observed sequence ends 3 residues before the CDR3 terminus, with the missing tail filled in from the germline J gene. The chain joins TRBV19 to TRBJ2-1; 13 bases agree with TRBD2. Trimming removed 6 bases from V and 6 bases from J; junction bases left unmatched: 11. The germline V gene has CDR1 LNHDA and CDR2 SQIVND (reference sequence). This CDR3 is 17 amino acids long. The CDR3 is CASRGLAGDFNGNEQFF. The CDR3 DNA, read in part, is TGTGCCAGTAGAGGACTAGCGGGAGACTTTAACGGCAATGAG.